The 2 T cell receptor beta chains below all came from one sample that was sequenced in a study of T cells after yellow fever vaccination. MiXCR was run by TCRdb on the 5' RACE reads, yielding one entry per CDR3 protein. The sample yields just under 600,000 distinct CDR3 sequences, 13% seen once. Sequenced here: PBMCs, sampled on the day of the yellow fever booster vaccination. These receptors were collected from a man aged 25-45 years who received the YFV17D yellow fever vaccine.

This sequence joins TRBV29-1 and TRBJ2-3; TRBD2 matches 11 bases. The CDR3 extends over 20 amino acids. Germline V gene lookup returns CDR1 SQVTM and CDR2 ANQGSEA. V lost 5 bases, J lost 0 bases, and 19 bases stayed unmatched. The CDR3 DNA reads as TGCAGCGTTCGAGGGTGGGGTAGCGGGAGGGGGCCCTCTAGCACAGATACGCAGTATTTT. Protein sequence: CSVRGWGSGRGPSSTDTQYF.

This clonotype showed up just once. The V gene is TRBV20-1, the J gene TRBJ2-1, with TRBD2 identical over 8 bases. The V gene end was trimmed by 5 bases and the J gene end by 7 bases; junction bases not matched to a gene: 13. Per the germline V gene, CDR1 is DFQATT and CDR2 is SNEGSKA (reference sequence). The CDR3 runs 15 residues. CDR3 in DNA: TGCAGTGCTGGACGCGGGAGGACCTCGGGGAATGAGCAGTTCTTC. Its translation: CSAGRGRTSGNEQFF.